This is a list of T cell receptor beta chains from one sample in a study of shared clonotypes between healthy human individuals. Repertoires were generated with immunoSEQ multiplex PCR, while TCRdb's copy carries only in-frame clones and drops some. The sample has some 500,000 clones, approximately 95% seen once. The source material was naive CD4+ T cells sorted from blood. These receptors were taken from a woman in her 30s in good health. Each CDR3 is given with its conserved first and last residue. The D gene is left open where the match is weak. The listing skips clone size in some rows; elsewhere it reads once, few, many or a size class.

CDR3aa: CASSHGVASKGGLEEQFF
CDR3nt: TGTGCCAGCAGTCATGGGGTGGCTAGCAAAGGTGGTCTAGAAGAGCAGTTCTTC
v_gene: TRBV2
abundance: .
j_gene: TRBJ2-1
d_gene: .

CDR3aa: CASSDRPGSGTNNEQFF
CDR3nt: TGTGCCAGCAGTGACAGGCCGGGGTCCGGGACTAACAATGAGCAGTTCTTC
v_gene: TRBV6-1
abundance: .
j_gene: TRBJ2-1
d_gene: TRBD2

CDR3aa: CASSPGDRHYEQYF
CDR3nt: TGCGCCAGCAGCCCGGGGGACAGGCACTACGAGCAGTACTTC
v_gene: TRBV5-1
abundance: .
j_gene: TRBJ2-7
d_gene: TRBD1

CDR3aa: CASSTTGLGNEKLFF
CDR3nt: TGTGCCAGCAGCACCACAGGGCTAGGTAATGAAAAACTGTTTTTT
v_gene: TRBV5-4
abundance: .
j_gene: TRBJ1-4
d_gene: .

CDR3aa: CASSAGGSGTYEQYF
CDR3nt: TGTGCCAGCAGCGCGGGGGGGAGCGGGACCTACGAGCAGTACTTC
v_gene: TRBV9
abundance: .
j_gene: TRBJ2-7
d_gene: TRBD2

CDR3aa: CASSPPGLSGNTIYF
CDR3nt: TGTGCCAGCTCACCACCGGGCCTCTCTGGAAACACCATATATTTT
v_gene: TRBV18
abundance: once
j_gene: TRBJ1-3
d_gene: .

CDR3aa: CASSVGLSFYEQYF
CDR3nt: TGTGCCAGCAGTGTCGGACTGTCCTTCTACGAGCAGTACTTC
v_gene: TRBV6-5
abundance: .
j_gene: TRBJ2-7
d_gene: .

CDR3aa: CASSSETEQYF
CDR3nt: TGTGCCAGCAGCTCCGAGACCGAGCAGTACTTC
v_gene: TRBV5-6
abundance: few
j_gene: TRBJ2-7
d_gene: .

CDR3aa: CASSPVDGSYNEQFF
CDR3nt: TGTGCCAGCAGCCCAGTGGATGGGTCCTACAATGAGCAGTTCTTC
v_gene: TRBV7-2
abundance: .
j_gene: TRBJ2-1
d_gene: .

CDR3aa: CASSQGQGAGKAF
CDR3nt: TGTGCCAGCAGCCAGGGACAGGGGGCGGGAAAGGCTTTT
v_gene: TRBV28
abundance: once
j_gene: TRBJ1-4
d_gene: TRBD1

CDR3aa: CASSLTPYSREGHEQYF
CDR3nt: TGTGCCAGCAGCTTAACCCCCTACTCGCGGGAGGGCCACGAGCAGTACTTC
v_gene: TRBV7-9
abundance: .
j_gene: TRBJ2-7
d_gene: TRBD2

CDR3aa: CASSYSNQPQHF
CDR3nt: TGTGCCAGCAGCTATAGCAATCAGCCCCAGCATTTT
v_gene: TRBV7-9
abundance: few
j_gene: TRBJ1-5
d_gene: .

CDR3aa: CASSSYTGELFF
CDR3nt: TGTGCCAGCAGCTCATACACCGGGGAGCTGTTTTTT
v_gene: TRBV7-3
abundance: .
j_gene: TRBJ2-2
d_gene: .

CDR3aa: CASSPTSGSVYEQYF
CDR3nt: TGTGCCAGCTCTCCGACTAGCGGGAGTGTCTACGAGCAGTACTTC
v_gene: TRBV18
abundance: .
j_gene: TRBJ2-7
d_gene: TRBD2

CDR3aa: CASKMWRDIQQETQYF
CDR3nt: TGTGCCAGCAAAATGTGGCGGGACATCCAACAAGAGACCCAGTACTTC
v_gene: TRBV2
abundance: .
j_gene: TRBJ2-5
d_gene: .

CDR3aa: CASSSGKLASNTGELFF
CDR3nt: TGTGCCAGCAGCTCAGGAAAATTGGCTAGTAACACCGGGGAGCTGTTTTTT
v_gene: TRBV7-6
abundance: .
j_gene: TRBJ2-2
d_gene: .

CDR3aa: CASSLAPAGQSSYEQYF
CDR3nt: TGCGCCAGCAGCTTGGCTCCCGCAGGCCAGAGCTCCTACGAGCAGTACTTC
v_gene: TRBV5-1
abundance: .
j_gene: TRBJ2-7
d_gene: .

CDR3aa: CASSSQGANYGYTF
CDR3nt: TGTGCCAGCAGTTCCCAGGGAGCTAACTATGGCTACACCTTC
v_gene: TRBV28
abundance: .
j_gene: TRBJ1-2
d_gene: .

CDR3aa: CAWSSGLASGELFF
CDR3nt: TGTGCCTGGAGCTCGGGACTAGCGTCCGGGGAGCTGTTTTTT
v_gene: TRBV30
abundance: once
j_gene: TRBJ2-2
d_gene: TRBD2

CDR3aa: CASSLVSEMNTEAFF
CDR3nt: TGCGCCAGCAGCTTGGTGTCTGAGATGAACACTGAAGCTTTCTTT
v_gene: TRBV5-1
abundance: .
j_gene: TRBJ1-1
d_gene: .

CDR3aa: CASSQDPGQTYEQYF
CDR3nt: TGCGCCAGCAGCCAAGATCCGGGACAGACCTACGAGCAGTACTTC
v_gene: TRBV4-1
abundance: .
j_gene: TRBJ2-7
d_gene: TRBD1

CDR3aa: CASSVLAVSTDTQYF
CDR3nt: TGTGCCAGCAGCGTTTTAGCGGTAAGCACAGATACGCAGTATTTT
v_gene: TRBV9
abundance: once
j_gene: TRBJ2-3
d_gene: .

CDR3aa: CASSIVRDAYEQYF
CDR3nt: TGTGCCAGTAGTATAGTACGGGACGCCTACGAGCAGTACTTC
v_gene: TRBV19
abundance: .
j_gene: TRBJ2-7
d_gene: .

CDR3aa: CASSLRHPYEQYF
CDR3nt: TGTGCCAGCAGTTTGAGACACCCCTACGAGCAGTACTTC
v_gene: TRBV28
abundance: .
j_gene: TRBJ2-7
d_gene: .

CDR3aa: CASSYTAKNIQYF
CDR3nt: TGTGCCAGCAGTTATACAGCCAAAAACATTCAGTACTTC
v_gene: TRBV27
abundance: .
j_gene: TRBJ2-4
d_gene: .

CDR3aa: CASSFSTGFGTGELFF
CDR3nt: TGCGCCAGCAGCTTTTCGACAGGGTTCGGCACCGGGGAGCTGTTTTTT
v_gene: TRBV5-1
abundance: .
j_gene: TRBJ2-2
d_gene: TRBD1

CDR3aa: CASSSPPGTGGTGELFF
CDR3nt: TGTGCCAGCAGTTCCCCGCCCGGGACAGGGGGCACCGGGGAGCTGTTTTTT
v_gene: TRBV2
abundance: .
j_gene: TRBJ2-2
d_gene: TRBD1

CDR3aa: CASSLVSGNPYEQYF
CDR3nt: TGCGCCAGCAGCTTGGTGTCAGGGAACCCCTACGAGCAGTACTTC
v_gene: TRBV5-1
abundance: .
j_gene: TRBJ2-7
d_gene: .

CDR3aa: CASSSFSNTGELFF
CDR3nt: TGTGCCAGCAGCTCATTTTCGAACACCGGGGAGCTGTTTTTT
v_gene: TRBV5-4
abundance: .
j_gene: TRBJ2-2
d_gene: .

CDR3aa: CASTLWAGELFF
CDR3nt: TGTGCCAGCACCCTCTGGGCCGGGGAGCTGTTTTTT
v_gene: TRBV28
abundance: .
j_gene: TRBJ2-2
d_gene: .

CDR3aa: CASTVLGRREEGEKLFF
CDR3nt: TGTGCCAGTACCGTATTGGGGAGAAGGGAGGAAGGTGAAAAACTGTTTTTT
v_gene: TRBV19
abundance: .
j_gene: TRBJ1-4
d_gene: .

CDR3aa: CASSILTATGQPQHF
CDR3nt: TGTGCCAGTAGTATTCTGACCGCTACGGGACAGCCCCAGCATTTT
v_gene: TRBV19
abundance: .
j_gene: TRBJ1-5
d_gene: .